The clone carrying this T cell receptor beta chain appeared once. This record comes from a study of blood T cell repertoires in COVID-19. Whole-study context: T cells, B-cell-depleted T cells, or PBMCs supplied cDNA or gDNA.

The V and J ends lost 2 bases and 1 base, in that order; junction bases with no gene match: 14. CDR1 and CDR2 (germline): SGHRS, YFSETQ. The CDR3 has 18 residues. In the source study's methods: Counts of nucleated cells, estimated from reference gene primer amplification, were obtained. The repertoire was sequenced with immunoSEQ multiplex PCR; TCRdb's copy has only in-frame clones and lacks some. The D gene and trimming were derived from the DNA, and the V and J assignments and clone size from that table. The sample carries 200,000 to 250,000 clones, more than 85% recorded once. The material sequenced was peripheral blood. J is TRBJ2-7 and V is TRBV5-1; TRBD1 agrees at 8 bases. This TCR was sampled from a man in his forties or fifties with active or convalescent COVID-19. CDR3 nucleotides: TGCGCCAGCAGCTTCAGACAGGGGAGTATTTATAAGTCCTACGAGCAGTACTTC. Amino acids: CASSFRQGSIYKSYEQYF.